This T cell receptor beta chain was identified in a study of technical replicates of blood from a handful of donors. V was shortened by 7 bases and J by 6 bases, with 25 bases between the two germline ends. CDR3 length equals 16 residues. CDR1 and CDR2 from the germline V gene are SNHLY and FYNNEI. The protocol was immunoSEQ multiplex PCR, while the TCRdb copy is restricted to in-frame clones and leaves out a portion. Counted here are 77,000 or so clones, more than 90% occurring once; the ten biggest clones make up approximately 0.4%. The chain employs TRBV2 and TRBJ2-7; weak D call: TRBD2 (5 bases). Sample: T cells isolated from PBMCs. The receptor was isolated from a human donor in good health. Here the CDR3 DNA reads TGTGCCAGCACCCAACTAACTAGTATCGGGGTTGGCGAGCAGTACTTC. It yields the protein CASTQLTSIGVGEQYF.